A single sample is the source of the 5 T cell receptor beta chains below, sequenced in a study of OX40 agonist ivuxolimab in advanced cancers. Here immunoSEQ multiplex PCR was the method, and the copy in TCRdb shows in-frame clones only, minus some. This sample has about 40,000 clones, with approximately 80% found just once. The sequences come from CD4+ or CD8+ T cells sorted from blood, collected in a trial of the OX40 agonist ivuxolimab. These receptors were collected from an adult with an advanced solid tumor such as melanoma, head and neck, liver or kidney cancer.

As concerns this clone: The same CDR3 can be traced to other DNA sequences in this sample. The chain couples TRBV18 to TRBJ2-3; D assignment may be TRBD1 or TRBD2 (5 bases each). This CDR3 is built from 14 residues. Between the trimmed V and J ends, which lost 6 bases and 2 bases, there was a span of 12 bases. CDR1 and CDR2 from the germline V gene are KGHSH and LQKENI. CDR3 amino acids: CASSPGASTDTQYF. CDR3 nucleotides: TGTGCCAGCTCCCCCGGGGCGTCCACAGATACGCAGTATTTT.

The genes are TRBV7-2 and TRBJ2-1; 7 bases align to TRBD1. Trimming removed 4 bases from V and 6 bases from J; junction bases left unmatched: 12. Germline V CDR1 and CDR2: SGHTA, FQGNSA. This CDR3 has 16 amino acids. The CDR3 spells CASSSPGQASLNEQFF. In nucleotides, the CDR3 is TGTGCCAGCAGCTCCCCCGGACAGGCCTCCCTCAATGAGCAGTTCTTC.

This clone was recorded only once. The chain carries TRBV6-5 and TRBJ2-1; a possible D gene is TRBD1 (5 bases). The CDR3 length is 15 residues. Germline V CDR1 and CDR2: MNHEY, SVGAGI. The germline V and J ends were trimmed by 6 bases and 1 base, with 13 bases remaining between them. The CDR3 nucleotides are TGTGCCAGCAGCCCTTTAGGGGAATCCTACAATGAGCAGTTCTTC. Protein product: CASSPLGESYNEQFF.

The rearrangement uses TRBV2 and TRBJ2-7; D is possibly TRBD2 (5 bases). The germline CDR1 and CDR2 sequences are SNHLY and FYNNEI. The CDR3 has 14 amino acids. Deletions cut 4 bases from V and 7 bases from J, with 17 bases between. The CDR3 region is CASSGLLLQGEQYF. For the CDR3, the DNA is TGTGCCAGCAGTGGACTACTCCTCCAAGGAGAGCAGTACTTC.

The V and J genes are TRBV6-6 and TRBJ2-2; 8 positions agree with TRBD1. With 6 bases clipped from V and 3 bases from J, the junction kept 3 bases outside the gene matches. CDR1 and CDR2 (germline): MNHNY, SVGAGI (reference sequence). The CDR3 runs 14 residues. The CDR3 protein is CASRKTGDTGELFF. The CDR3 DNA sequence: TGTGCCAGCAGGAAGACAGGGGACACCGGGGAGCTGTTTTTT.